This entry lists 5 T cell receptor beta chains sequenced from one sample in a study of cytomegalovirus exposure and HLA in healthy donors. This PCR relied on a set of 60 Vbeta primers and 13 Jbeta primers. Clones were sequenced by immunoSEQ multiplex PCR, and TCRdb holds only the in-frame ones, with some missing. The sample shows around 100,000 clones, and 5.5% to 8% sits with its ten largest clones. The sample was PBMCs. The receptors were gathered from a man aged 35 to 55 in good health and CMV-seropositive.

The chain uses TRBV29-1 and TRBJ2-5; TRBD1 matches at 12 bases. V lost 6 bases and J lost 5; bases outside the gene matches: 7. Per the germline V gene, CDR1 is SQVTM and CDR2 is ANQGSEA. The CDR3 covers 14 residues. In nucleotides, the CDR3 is TGCAGCGTCGCTGGGGACAGGGGGCGGGAGACCCAGTACTTC. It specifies CSVAGDRGRETQYF.

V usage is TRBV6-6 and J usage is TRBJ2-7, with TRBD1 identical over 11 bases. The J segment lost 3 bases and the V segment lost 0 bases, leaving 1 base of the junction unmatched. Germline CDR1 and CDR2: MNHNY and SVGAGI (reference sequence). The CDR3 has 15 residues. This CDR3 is CASSYSGTGGYEQYF. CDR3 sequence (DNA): TGTGCCAGCAGTTACTCCGGGACAGGGGGCTACGAGCAGTACTTC.

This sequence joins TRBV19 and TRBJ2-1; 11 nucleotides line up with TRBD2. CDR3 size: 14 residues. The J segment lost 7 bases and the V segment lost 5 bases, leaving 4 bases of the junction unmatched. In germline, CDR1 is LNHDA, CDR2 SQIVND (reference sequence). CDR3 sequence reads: CASSFTSGSNEQFF. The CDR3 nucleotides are TGTGCCAGTAGTTTCACTAGCGGGAGTAATGAGCAGTTCTTC. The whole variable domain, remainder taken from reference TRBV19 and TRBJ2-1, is DGGITQSPKYLFRKEGQNVTLSCEQNLNHDAMYWYRQDPGQGLRLIYYSQIVNDFQKGDIAEGYSVSREKKESFPLTVTSAQKNPTAFYLCASSFTSGSNEQFFGPGTRLTVL.

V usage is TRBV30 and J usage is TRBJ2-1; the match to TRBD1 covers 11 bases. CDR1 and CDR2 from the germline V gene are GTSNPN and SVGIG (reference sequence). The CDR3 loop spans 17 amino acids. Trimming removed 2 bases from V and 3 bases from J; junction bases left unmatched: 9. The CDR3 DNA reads TGTGCCTGGAGTCAACGAGGGACAGGGGGAATCTACAATGAGCAGTTCTTC. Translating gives CAWSQRGTGGIYNEQFF.

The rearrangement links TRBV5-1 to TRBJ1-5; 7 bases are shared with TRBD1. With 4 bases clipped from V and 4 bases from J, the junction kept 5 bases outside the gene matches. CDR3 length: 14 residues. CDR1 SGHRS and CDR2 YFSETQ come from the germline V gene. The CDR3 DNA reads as TGCGCCAGCAGCCCCGGGACAGAGAATCAGCCCCAGCATTTT. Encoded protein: CASSPGTENQPQHF.